This TCR beta chain was recovered during a study of human T cells and chemical hapten exposure. About the study: Donors were sensitized with 2% DPC on the upper inner arm.

Germline lookup yields CDR1 MGHRA and CDR2 YSYEKL. The CDR3 extends over 11 amino acids. The ends were cut back, 5 bases at V and 10 bases at J, with 11 bases in the middle. TCRdb re-called the RACE reads with MiXCR, one entry per CDR3 protein. The profile shows tens of thousands of distinct CDR3 sequences, roughly 9.8% of them singletons. Time point denoted: patch test 1, 2 weeks after DPC sensitization. The treatment denotes: therapeutic diphenylcyclopropenone sensitization with weekly scalp DPC. V usage is TRBV4-1 and J usage is TRBJ1-2; D gene uncertain. The sequence came from a woman aged 35 to 49 with alopecia areata. Some clones in this sample may be carry-over from other donors' samples. This specimen was whole blood, taken in connection with sensitization to the hapten diphenylcyclopropenone (DPC). This CDR3 is CASSTQGSYTF. In DNA form, the CDR3 reads TGCGCCAGCAGCACACAAGGTTCCTACACCTTC.